This T cell receptor (beta chain) was retrieved from a study of regulatory T cells in long-lasting Graves disease. The trim removed 3 bases at V and 2 bases at J, leaving 6 bases unmatched. The CDR3 has 15 amino acids. In germline, CDR1 is MDHEN, CDR2 SYDVKM. Arm-PCR of CDR3 regions and iRepertoire HTBI primers were the basis on which TCR beta libraries were built. TCRdb used MiXCR to reprocess the multiplex PCR reads, holding one entry per CDR3 protein. The sample holds 430,000 or so distinct CDR3 sequences, roughly 21% seen once. Indicated time point: persistent/refractory GD, antithyroid drugs over 5 years with positive TRAb. The authors made the TCR library using RNA they extracted from PBMCs.

The V call is TRBV28, the J call TRBJ1-1; 7 nucleotides agree with TRBD1. The sequence came from a female donor with Graves disease. Sequenced material: peripheral blood mononuclear cells (PBMCs), taken when the disease was refractory, from a patient treated with antithyroid drugs. The CDR3 here is CASSFQGQTNTEAFF. CDR3 sequence (DNA): TGTGCCAGCAGTTTCCAGGGACAGACAAACACTGAAGCTTTCTTT.